The 13 T cell receptor beta chains below come from one sample, sequenced in a study of T cells in Graves' hyperthyroidism and ophthalmopathy. Amplification of TCR beta CDR3 regions used RNA as the template. The primer set for the first-round RT-PCR of the TCR CDR3 was HTBI. TCRdb recomputed calls from the multiplex PCR reads with MiXCR, one row per CDR3 protein. The table lists about 400,000 distinct CDR3 sequences, nearly 15% of them singletons. The sample consisted of blood. These receptors all come from a woman aged 60-75 years with Graves' ophthalmopathy.

The chain carries TRBV24-1 and TRBJ2-3, with D maybe TRBD2 (6 bases). V gave up 4 bases and J gave up 4 bases, with 8 bases separating them. Germline assignment: CDR1 KGHDR and CDR2 SFDVKD. The CDR3 runs to 13 residues. The CDR3 loop reads CATSEPGADTQYF. In DNA, the CDR3 is TGTGCCACCAGTGAGCCGGGGGCAGATACGCAGTATTTT.

This clonotype was detected many times. The chain links TRBV27 to TRBJ1-5; the D gene is possibly TRBD1 (6 bases). Germline V gene data show CDR1 as MNHEY and CDR2 as SMNVEV (reference sequence). V was shortened by 4 bases and J by 0 bases, with 16 bases between the two germline ends. The CDR3 totals 17 residues. CDR3 residues: CASSSTGTGYSNQPQHF. The CDR3 coding sequence is TGTGCCAGCAGTTCCACAGGGACGGGCTATAGCAATCAGCCCCAGCATTTT.

CDR3 DNA sequence: TGCGCCAGCAGCCTAGGGACATTCGGGGGCGAGCAGTACTTC. Residues: CASSLGTFGGEQYF. V is TRBV4-1 and J is TRBJ2-7; D possibly uses TRBD1 or TRBD2 (6 bases each). V was shortened by 4 bases and J by 6 bases, with 16 bases between the two germline ends. CDR3 length: 14 amino acids. Looked up from germline, CDR1 is MGHRA and CDR2 is YSYEKL.

Only a few counts were recorded for this clonotype. A much larger clone lies a single base off, so this may be a read error. This sequence joins TRBV7-9 and TRBJ2-7; 11 positions match TRBD1. This CDR3 contains 17 residues. Germline V CDR1 and CDR2: SEHNR, FQNEAQ (reference sequence). The CDR3 reads CASSALPGQGDSYEQCF. As DNA, the CDR3 is TGTGCCAGCAGCGCCCTTCCGGGACAGGGGGACTCCTACGAGCAGTGCTTC. Filled out from reference TRBV7-9 and TRBJ2-7, the complete variable domain reads DTGVSQNPRHKITKRGQNVTFRCDPISEHNRLYWYRQTLGQGPEFLTYFQNEAQLEKSRLLSDRFSAERPKGSFSTLEIQRTEQGDSAMYLCASSALPGQGDSYEQCFGPGTRLTVT.

This clonotype came up many times. The chain employs TRBV20-1 and TRBJ2-7; TRBD2 matches at 10 bases. The junction had 7 bases not matched to a gene; V was cut back by 4 bases and J by 4 bases. Germline CDR1 is DFQATT and CDR2 is SNEGSKA (reference sequence). The CDR3 has 14 residues. The CDR3 nucleotides are TGCAGTGCTACCGCCCCGACTAGCGGGTACGAGCAGTACTTC. As protein: CSATAPTSGYEQYF.

The chain combines TRBV19 with TRBJ2-4, with TRBD1 matching 11 bases. Germline-derived CDR1 and CDR2 are LNHDA and SQIVND (reference sequence). Trimming took 5 bases from V and 0 from J; bases not matched to a gene: 6. The length of the CDR3 is 17 residues. CDR3: CASSVDRGQSAKNIQYF. In nucleotides, the CDR3 is TGTGCCAGTAGTGTGGACAGGGGGCAGTCAGCCAAAAACATTCAGTACTTC.

This clonotype was seen only a few times. Given a much more abundant clone one base away, this may be a read error. The chain recombines TRBV5-1 with TRBJ2-1, with 10 bases aligning to TRBD2. Germline CDR1 reads SGHRS; CDR2 reads YFSETQ. The CDR3 totals 16 residues. As DNA, the CDR3 is TGCGCCAGCAACTTGATCGGGCTAGCGGGAGACAATGAGCAGTTCTTC. Translated, it gives CASNLIGLAGDNEQFF.

This clonotype was picked up a small number of times. The chain carries TRBV4-1 and TRBJ2-5; 10 nucleotides line up with TRBD2. The CDR3 consists of 16 residues. V shed 1 base and J 2 bases; nucleotides not matched to a gene: 4. Germline values: CDR1 MGHRA, CDR2 YSYEKL. The CDR3 region is CASSQVRTSGQETQYF. CDR3 in DNA: TGCGCCAGCAGCCAAGTGAGGACTAGCGGTCAAGAGACCCAGTACTTC.

This clonotype was counted many times. The chain recombines TRBV5-6 with TRBJ2-3; D call uncertain. Looked up from germline, CDR1 is SGHDT and CDR2 is YYEEEE. Trimming left V 0 bases short and J 0 bases short, with 14 bases between. CDR3 length: 17 amino acids. CDR3 in DNA: TGTGCCAGCAGCTTGGACGTCTCCATGATTAGCACAGATACGCAGTATTTT. Amino acid sequence: CASSLDVSMISTDTQYF.

This clonotype was recorded many times. The chain uses TRBV28 and TRBJ1-2; weak D call: TRBD1 (6 bases). Per germline, CDR1 MDHEN and CDR2 SYDVKM. This CDR3 spans 14 amino acids. The germline V and J ends were trimmed by 5 bases and 3 bases, with 13 bases remaining between them. DNA for the CDR3: TGTGCCAGCAGTCCCAGAAGGGGGTACTATGGCTACACCTTC. Translated, it gives CASSPRRGYYGYTF.

This clonotype has ten or more counts. J is TRBJ1-4 and V is TRBV6-1; D is undetermined. The ends were cut back, 0 bases at V and 3 bases at J, with 8 bases in the middle. CDR3 length equals 15 residues. The germline gives CDR1 MNHNS, CDR2 SASEGT. In DNA, the CDR3 is TGTGCCAGCAGTGAAGCGCTCTGGTCTAATGAAAAACTGTTTTTT. This gives the protein CASSEALWSNEKLFF.

This clonotype was picked up many times. J is TRBJ2-3 and V is TRBV24-1; 7 bases are shared with TRBD1. Trimming at V came to 5 bases and at J to 3 bases, leaving 10 bases not matched to a gene. Germline assignment: CDR1 KGHDR and CDR2 SFDVKD. The CDR3 extends over 16 amino acids. CDR3 protein: CATSARRTGVTDTQYF. CDR3 nucleotide sequence: TGTGCCACCAGTGCCCGACGGACAGGAGTGACAGATACGCAGTATTTT.

This clonotype showed up just a few times. CDR3 bases: TGTGCCACCAGCAGAGATCGGGGGGGAGGTTCACCCCTCCACTTT. Protein product: CATSRDRGGGSPLHF. V gene TRBV15 combines with J gene TRBJ1-6, with D perhaps TRBD1 (5 bases). The CDR3 length is 15 residues. Trimming shortened V by 0 bases and J by 9 bases, and 12 bases separated the two germline ends. Germline V gene sequence: CDR1 LNHNV, CDR2 YYDKDF (reference sequence).